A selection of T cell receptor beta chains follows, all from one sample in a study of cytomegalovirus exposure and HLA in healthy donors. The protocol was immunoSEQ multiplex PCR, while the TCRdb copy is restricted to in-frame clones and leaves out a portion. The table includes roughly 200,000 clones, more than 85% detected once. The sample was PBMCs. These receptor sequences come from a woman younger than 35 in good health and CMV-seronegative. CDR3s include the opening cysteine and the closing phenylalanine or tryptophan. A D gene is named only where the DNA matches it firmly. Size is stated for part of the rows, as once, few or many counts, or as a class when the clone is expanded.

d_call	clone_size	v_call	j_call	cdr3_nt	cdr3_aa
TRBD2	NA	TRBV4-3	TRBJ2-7	TGCGCCAGCAGCCAAGAATACAGCGGGGGGCCCTCCTACGAGCAGTACTTC	CASSQEYSGGPSYEQYF
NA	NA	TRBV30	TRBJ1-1	TGTGCCTGGAGTGTACGCGGCAGCTATTCGAACACTGAAGCTTTCTTT	CAWSVRGSYSNTEAFF
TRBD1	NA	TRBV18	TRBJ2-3	TGTGCCAGCTCACCGTTGGGGACAGTAACAGATACGCAGTATTTT	CASSPLGTVTDTQYF
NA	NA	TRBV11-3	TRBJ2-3	TGTGCCAGCAGCTTCCGGGGGGCCATAGATACGCAGTATTTT	CASSFRGAIDTQYF
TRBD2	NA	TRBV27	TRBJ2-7	TGTGCCAGCAGGGCTATAGCGGGAGGTTACTGGGAGCAGTACTTC	CASRAIAGGYWEQYF
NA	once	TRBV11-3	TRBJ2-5	TGTGCCAGCAGCGCAGGGCGACGTGAGACCCAGTACTTC	CASSAGRRETQYF
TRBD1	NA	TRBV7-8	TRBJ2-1	TGTGCCAGCAGCTCCGGACAGGGTAGGCTCCATGAGCAGTTCTTC	CASSSGQGRLHEQFF
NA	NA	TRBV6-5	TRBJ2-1	TGTGCCAGCAGTTACAGGGGTTACAATGAGCAGTTCTTC	CASSYRGYNEQFF
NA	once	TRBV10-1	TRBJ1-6	TGCGCCAGCAGTGAGACGTACAGGGATTCACCCCTCCACTTT	CASSETYRDSPLHF
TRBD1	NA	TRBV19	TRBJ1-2	TGTGCCACTGAGACAGGGATTCGCTACACCTTC	CATETGIRYTF
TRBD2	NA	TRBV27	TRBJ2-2	TGTGCCAGCAGTTTAGCGGGGGACGGGGAGCTGTTTTTT	CASSLAGDGELFF
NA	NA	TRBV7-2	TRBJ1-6	TGTGCCAGCAACCTTTCCAGGGGTAACTCACCCCTCCACTTT	CASNLSRGNSPLHF
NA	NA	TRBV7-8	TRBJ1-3	TGTGCCAGCAGCTCCTCGACAGCGAGCTCTGGAAACACCATATATTTT	CASSSSTASSGNTIYF
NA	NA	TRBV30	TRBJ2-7	TGTGCCTGGAGTGTATGGACTGTACCCTACGAGCAGTACTTC	CAWSVWTVPYEQYF
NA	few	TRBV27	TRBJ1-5	TGTGCCAGCAGTTTAAGGGGTTTCAATCAGCCCCAGCATTTT	CASSLRGFNQPQHF
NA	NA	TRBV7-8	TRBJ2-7	TGTGCCAGCAGCTTTGGACAAACCTACGAGCAGTACTTC	CASSFGQTYEQYF
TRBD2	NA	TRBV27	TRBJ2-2	TGTGCCAGCAGTTTAAGAACGGGACTAGCGGGAGCCGGGGAGCTGTTTTTT	CASSLRTGLAGAGELFF
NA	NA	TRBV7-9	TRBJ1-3	TGTGCCAGCAGCCCAGGGTACCCTATCGGAAACACCATATATTTT	CASSPGYPIGNTIYF
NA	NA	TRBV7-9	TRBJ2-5	TGTGCCAGCACCCCTCTCGAGACCCAGTACTTC	CASTPLETQYF
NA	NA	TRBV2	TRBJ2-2	TGTGCCAGCAGTGAATTCGCCGGGGAGCTGTTTTTT	CASSEFAGELFF
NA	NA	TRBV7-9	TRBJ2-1	TGTGCCAGCAGCCCTTCTCAGGGGACACAATCCTACAATGAGCAGTTCTTC	CASSPSQGTQSYNEQFF
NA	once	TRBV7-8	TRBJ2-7	TGTGCCAGCAGCCGGACTCGTTCTCTGGTCTACGAGCAGTACTTC	CASSRTRSLVYEQYF
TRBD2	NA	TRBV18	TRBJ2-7	TGTGCCAGCTCACCGGACGGGAGGCCCTACGAGCAGTACTTC	CASSPDGRPYEQYF
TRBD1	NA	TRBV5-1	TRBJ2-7	TGCGCCAGCAGCTCAATAGGGGGCGGGTACGAGCAGTACTTC	CASSSIGGGYEQYF
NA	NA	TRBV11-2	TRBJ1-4	TGTGCCAGCAGCTTCCGGAGTGAAAAACTGTTTTTT	CASSFRSEKLFF
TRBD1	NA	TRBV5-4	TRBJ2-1	TGTGCCAGCAGCGCCGGGACAGAGTACAATGAGCAGTTCTTC	CASSAGTEYNEQFF
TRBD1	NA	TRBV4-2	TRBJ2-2	TGTGCCAGCAGCCAAGACGGTGGGTCAGGGGGCACCGGGGAGCTGTTTTTT	CASSQDGGSGGTGELFF
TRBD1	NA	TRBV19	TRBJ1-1	TGTGCCAGTAGGTACCGGGGACAGACCAACACTGAAGCTTTCTTT	CASRYRGQTNTEAFF
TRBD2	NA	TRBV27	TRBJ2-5	TGTGCCAGCAGTTTCAACGGACTAGCGGAAGAGACCCAGTACTTC	CASSFNGLAEETQYF
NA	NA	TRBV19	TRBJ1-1	TGTGCCAGTAGTTCCAAACGGGGGATCGTCACTGAAGCTTTCTTT	CASSSKRGIVTEAFF
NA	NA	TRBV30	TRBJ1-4	TGTGCCTGGAATGGACAGATTAATGAAAAACTGTTTTTT	CAWNGQINEKLFF
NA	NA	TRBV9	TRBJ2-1	TGTGCCAGCATCCACCCCCAGATTCACTACAATGAGCAGTTCTTC	CASIHPQIHYNEQFF
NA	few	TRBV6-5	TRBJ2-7	TGTGCCAGCAGTAAGTACGGGACTGAGGGCTACGAGCAGTACTTC	CASSKYGTEGYEQYF
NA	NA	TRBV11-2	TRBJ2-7	TGTGCCAGCAGCCGACCGATGACAGACTACGAGCAGTACTTC	CASSRPMTDYEQYF
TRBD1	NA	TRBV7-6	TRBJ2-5	TGTGCCAGCACCGAACAGGGGGCATGGGAGACCCAGTACTTC	CASTEQGAWETQYF
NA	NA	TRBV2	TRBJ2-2	TGTGCCAGCAGGCGGACCCTCGGGAGAGGAACCGGGGAGCTGTTTTTT	CASRRTLGRGTGELFF
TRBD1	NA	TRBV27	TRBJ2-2	TGTGCCAGCAGTTATATACACCGGGACAGGGGAGGGACCGGGGAGCTGTTTTTT	CASSYIHRDRGGTGELFF
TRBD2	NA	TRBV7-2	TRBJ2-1	TGTGCCAGCAGCCCTAGCGGGGGGGGCCTAGGGAGGTTCTTC	CASSPSGGGLGRFF
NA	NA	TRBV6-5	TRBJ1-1	TGTGCCAGCAGCTCCACCGCGGGTGAAGCTTTCTTT	CASSSTAGEAFF
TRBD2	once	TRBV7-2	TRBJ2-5	TGTGCCAGCAGCCCCCCCCGAGGCGGGAGGGCCGCAGAGACCCAGTACTTC	CASSPPRGGRAAETQYF